This T cell receptor beta chain was recovered during a study of shared clonotypes between healthy human individuals. Sequencing was performed with immunoSEQ multiplex PCR; in TCRdb, only in-frame clones are kept and a portion is missing. The table shows about 2.1 million clones, with 90% to 95% occurring only once. Naive CD8 cells, CD45RO-negative and positively selected for CCR7, excluded terminally differentiated effector memory CD45RA+ cells. The CDR3 covers 16 residues. J was trimmed by 0 bases and V by 5 bases; bases with no gene match: 4. Germline V gene sequence: CDR1 SGHRS, CDR2 YFSETQ. The chain is built from TRBV5-1 and TRBJ2-6; 8 nucleotides align to TRBD2. The TCR comes from a man aged 18 to 30 in good health. Some clones in this sample may be carry-over from other donors' samples. The sequencing sample was made of naive CD8+ T cells from PBMCs. The CDR3 DNA sequence: TGCGCCAGCAGTAGCGGGACCCCCTCTGGGGCCAACGTCCTGACTTTC. Protein sequence: CASSSGTPSGANVLTF.